This T cell receptor beta chain derives from a study of molecular identifiers for immune sequencing clone quantification. Study results and limitations: Clones carrying above 20 RNA copies accounted for over 98% of effector molecules, under 1% in naive cells. Spiked Jurkat TCR RNA originating from one cell could reportedly be identified amid approximately 950,000 naive cells.

Trimming pared 0 bases from V and 2 bases from J, leaving 14 bases between. The CDR3 extends over 17 amino acids. Germline CDR1 LGHNA, CDR2 YSLEER. TCRdb re-called the PCR reads with MiXCR, one entry per CDR3 protein. The profile shows nearly 650,000 distinct CDR3 sequences, about 25% of them singletons. Points on this clonotype: Its target is unknown.

The sorting of naive CD8 T cells used the CD8+CD4-CCR7+CD45RA+ phenotype. This receptor was obtained from a human donor in good health. Some libraries in this study had Jurkat cell RNA spiked in. The chain couples TRBV4-3 to TRBJ2-1, with D tentatively TRBD1 (6 bases). The sequenced material came from naive CD8+ T cells from blood, with Jurkat cell RNA spiked in. Subset noted: FACS-sorted CD8+CD4-CCR7+CD45RA+ naive T cells. Written as DNA, the CDR3 is TGCGCCAGCAGCCAAGAAGCCTGGGACAACACCTACAATGAGCAGTTCTTC. The encoded protein is CASSQEAWDNTYNEQFF.